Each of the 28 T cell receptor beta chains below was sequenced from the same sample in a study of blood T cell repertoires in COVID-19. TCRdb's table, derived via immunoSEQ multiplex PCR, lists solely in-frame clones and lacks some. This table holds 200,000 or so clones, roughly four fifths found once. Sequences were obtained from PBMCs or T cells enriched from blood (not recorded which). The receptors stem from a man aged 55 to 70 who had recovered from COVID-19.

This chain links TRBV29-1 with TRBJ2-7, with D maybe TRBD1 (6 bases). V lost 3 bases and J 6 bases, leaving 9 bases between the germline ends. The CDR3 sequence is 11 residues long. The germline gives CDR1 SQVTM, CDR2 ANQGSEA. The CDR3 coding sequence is TGCAGCGTTGAGGTGGGGGCCGAGCAGTACTTC. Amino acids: CSVEVGAEQYF.

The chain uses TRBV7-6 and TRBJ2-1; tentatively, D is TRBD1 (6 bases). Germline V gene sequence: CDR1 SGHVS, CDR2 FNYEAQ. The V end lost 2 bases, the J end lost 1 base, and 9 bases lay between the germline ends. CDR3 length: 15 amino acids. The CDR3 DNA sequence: TGTGCCAGCAGCTTATCAGGGGCGTCCTACAATGAGCAGTTCTTC. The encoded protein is CASSLSGASYNEQFF.

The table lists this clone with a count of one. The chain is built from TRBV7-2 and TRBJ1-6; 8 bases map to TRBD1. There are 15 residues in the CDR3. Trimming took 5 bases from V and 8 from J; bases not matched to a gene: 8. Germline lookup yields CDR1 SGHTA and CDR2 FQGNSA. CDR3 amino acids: CASSPRQGPDSPLHF. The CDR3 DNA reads TGTGCCAGCAGCCCTAGACAGGGGCCCGATTCACCCCTCCACTTT.

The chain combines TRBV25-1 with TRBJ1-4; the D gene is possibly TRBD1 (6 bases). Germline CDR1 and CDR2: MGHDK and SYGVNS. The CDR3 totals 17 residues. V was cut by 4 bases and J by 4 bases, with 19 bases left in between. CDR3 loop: CASSVERYGQNNEKLFF. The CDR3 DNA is TGTGCCAGCAGTGTGGAGAGGTATGGACAGAATAATGAAAAACTGTTTTTT.

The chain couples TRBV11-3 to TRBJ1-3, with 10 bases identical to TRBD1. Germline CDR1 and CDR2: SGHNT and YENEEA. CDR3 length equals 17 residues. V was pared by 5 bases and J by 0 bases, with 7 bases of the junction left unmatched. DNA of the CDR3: TGTGCCAGCAGCCATCGCTGGACAGGGGGCTCTGGAAACACCATATATTTT. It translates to CASSHRWTGGSGNTIYF.

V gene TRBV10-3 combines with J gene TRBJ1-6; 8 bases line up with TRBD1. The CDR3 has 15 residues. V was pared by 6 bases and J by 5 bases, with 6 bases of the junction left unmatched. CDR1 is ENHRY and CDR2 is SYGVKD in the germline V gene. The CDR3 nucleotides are TGTGCCATCAGCCAGGACAGGGCTAATAATTCACCCCTCCACTTT. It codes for CAISQDRANNSPLHF.

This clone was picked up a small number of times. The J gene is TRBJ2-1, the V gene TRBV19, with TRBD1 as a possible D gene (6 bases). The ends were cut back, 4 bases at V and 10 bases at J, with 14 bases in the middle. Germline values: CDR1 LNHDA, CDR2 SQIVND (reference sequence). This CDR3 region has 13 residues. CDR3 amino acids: CASSTSGVGEQFF. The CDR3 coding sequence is TGTGCCAGTAGTACCTCAGGGGTTGGGGAGCAGTTCTTC. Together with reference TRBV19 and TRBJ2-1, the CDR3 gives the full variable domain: DGGITQSPKYLFRKEGQNVTLSCEQNLNHDAMYWYRQDPGQGLRLIYYSQIVNDFQKGDIAEGYSVSREKKESFPLTVTSAQKNPTAFYLCASSTSGVGEQFFGPGTRLTVL.

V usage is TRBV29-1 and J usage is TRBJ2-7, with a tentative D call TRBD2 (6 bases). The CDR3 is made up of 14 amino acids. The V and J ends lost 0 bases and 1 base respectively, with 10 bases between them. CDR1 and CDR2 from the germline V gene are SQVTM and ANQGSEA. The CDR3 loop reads CSVEERGGSYEQYF. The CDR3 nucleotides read TGCAGCGTTGAAGAGCGGGGAGGATCCTACGAGCAGTACTTC.

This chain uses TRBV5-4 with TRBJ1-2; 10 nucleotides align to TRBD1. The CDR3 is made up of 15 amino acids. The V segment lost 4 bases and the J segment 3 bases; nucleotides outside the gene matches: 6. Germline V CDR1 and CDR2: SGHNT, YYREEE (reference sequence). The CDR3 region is CASSQSDRGHYGYTF. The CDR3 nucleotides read TGTGCCAGCAGCCAGAGTGACAGGGGGCACTATGGCTACACCTTC.

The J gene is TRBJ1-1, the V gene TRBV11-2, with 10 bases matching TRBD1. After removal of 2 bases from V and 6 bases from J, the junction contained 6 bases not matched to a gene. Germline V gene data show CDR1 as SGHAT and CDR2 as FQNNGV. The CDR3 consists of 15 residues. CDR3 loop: CASSLKGTGVSEAFF. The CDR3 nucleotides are TGTGCCAGCAGCTTAAAAGGGACAGGGGTATCTGAAGCTTTCTTT.

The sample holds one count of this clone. CDR3 amino acids: CASSLQAREDEKLFF. CDR3 bases: TGCGCCAGCAGCTTGCAGGCCAGGGAAGATGAAAAACTGTTTTTT. J is TRBJ1-4 and V is TRBV5-1, with a possible D match to TRBD1 (5 bases). Germline CDR1 and CDR2: SGHRS and YFSETQ. The CDR3 loop spans 15 amino acids. The V and J ends lost 1 base and 6 bases respectively, with 13 bases between them. Full variable domain (outside the CDR3, taken from reference TRBV5-1 and TRBJ1-4): KAGVTQTPRYLIKTRGQQVTLSCSPISGHRSVSWYQQTPGQGLQFLFEYFSETQRNKGNFPGRFSGRQFSNSRSEMNVSTLELGDSALYLCASSLQAREDEKLFFGSGTQLSVL.

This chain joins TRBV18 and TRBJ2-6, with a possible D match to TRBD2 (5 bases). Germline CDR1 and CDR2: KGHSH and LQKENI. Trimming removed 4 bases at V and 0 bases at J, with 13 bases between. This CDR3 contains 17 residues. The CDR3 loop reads CASSRTQGSSGANVLTF. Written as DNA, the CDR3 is TGTGCCAGCTCACGGACCCAAGGGAGCTCTGGGGCCAACGTCCTGACTTTC.

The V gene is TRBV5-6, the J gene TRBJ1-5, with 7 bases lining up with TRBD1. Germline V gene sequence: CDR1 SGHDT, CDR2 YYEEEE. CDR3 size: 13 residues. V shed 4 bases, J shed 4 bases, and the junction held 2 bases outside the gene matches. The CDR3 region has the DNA TGTGCCAGCAGCGGGGGACAGAATCAGCCCCAGCATTTT. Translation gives CASSGGQNQPQHF.

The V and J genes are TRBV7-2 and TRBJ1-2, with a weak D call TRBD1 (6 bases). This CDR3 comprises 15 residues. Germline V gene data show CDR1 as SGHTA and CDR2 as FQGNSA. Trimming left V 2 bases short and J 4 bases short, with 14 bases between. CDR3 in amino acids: CASSLSTGSGYGYTF. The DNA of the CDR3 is TGTGCCAGCAGCTTATCCACAGGGAGCGGCTATGGCTACACCTTC.

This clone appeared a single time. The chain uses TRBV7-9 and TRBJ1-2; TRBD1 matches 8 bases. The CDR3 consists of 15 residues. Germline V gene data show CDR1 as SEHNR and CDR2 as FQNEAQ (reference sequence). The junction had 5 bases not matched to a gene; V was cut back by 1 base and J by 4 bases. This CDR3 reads CASSLVGDRTYGYTF. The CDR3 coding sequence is TGTGCCAGCAGCTTAGTCGGGGACAGGACCTATGGCTACACCTTC.

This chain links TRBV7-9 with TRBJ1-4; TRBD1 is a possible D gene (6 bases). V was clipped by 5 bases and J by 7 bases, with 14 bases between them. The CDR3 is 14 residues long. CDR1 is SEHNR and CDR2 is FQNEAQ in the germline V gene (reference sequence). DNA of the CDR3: TGTGCCAGCAGCCCGGACAGTATTCGTGAAAAACTGTTTTTT. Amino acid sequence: CASSPDSIREKLFF. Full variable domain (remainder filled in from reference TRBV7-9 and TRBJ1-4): DTGVSQNPRHKITKRGQNVTFRCDPISEHNRLYWYRQTLGQGPEFLTYFQNEAQLEKSRLLSDRFSAERPKGSFSTLEIQRTEQGDSAMYLCASSPDSIREKLFFGSGTQLSVL.

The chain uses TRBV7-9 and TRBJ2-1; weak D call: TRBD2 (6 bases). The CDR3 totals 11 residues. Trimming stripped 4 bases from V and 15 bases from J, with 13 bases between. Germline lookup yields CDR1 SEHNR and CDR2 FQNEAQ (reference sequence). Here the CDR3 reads CASSSGGRLFF. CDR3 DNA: TGTGCCAGCAGCTCTGGAGGGCGCCTGTTCTTC.

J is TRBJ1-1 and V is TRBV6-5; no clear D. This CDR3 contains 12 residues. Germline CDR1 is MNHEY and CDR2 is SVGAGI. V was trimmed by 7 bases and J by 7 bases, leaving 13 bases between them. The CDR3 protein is CASKGEGYEAFF. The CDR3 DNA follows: TGTGCCAGCAAAGGTGAGGGTTATGAAGCTTTCTTT.

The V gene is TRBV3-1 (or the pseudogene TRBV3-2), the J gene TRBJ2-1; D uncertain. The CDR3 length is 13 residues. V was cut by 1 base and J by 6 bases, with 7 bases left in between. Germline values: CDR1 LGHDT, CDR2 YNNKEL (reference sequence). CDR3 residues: CASSQAPVNEQFF. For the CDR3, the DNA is TGTGCCAGCAGCCAAGCCCCGGTCAATGAGCAGTTCTTC.

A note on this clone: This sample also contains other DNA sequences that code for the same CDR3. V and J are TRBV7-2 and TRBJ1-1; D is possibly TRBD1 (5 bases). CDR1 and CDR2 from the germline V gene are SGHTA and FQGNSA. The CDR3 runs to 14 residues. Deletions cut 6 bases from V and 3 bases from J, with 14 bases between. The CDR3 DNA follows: TGTGCCAGCAGTTCCTTAGGAGGGGACACTGAAGCTTTCTTT. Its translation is CASSSLGGDTEAFF.

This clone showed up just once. CDR3 bases: TGCGCCAGCAGAACCGGGACTAGCGGGAAGACAGATACGCAGTATTTT. Protein product: CASRTGTSGKTDTQYF. This chain joins TRBV5-1 and TRBJ2-3; 13 nucleotides match TRBD2. The V gene end was trimmed by 5 bases and the J gene end by 3 bases; junction bases not matched to a gene: 6. CDR3 length: 16 residues. The germline V gene has CDR1 SGHRS and CDR2 YFSETQ.

The CDR3: CASSGQGGEAYEKLFF. CDR3 nucleotide sequence: TGTGCCAGCAGCGGCCAAGGAGGGGAGGCATATGAAAAACTGTTTTTT. V usage is TRBV5-6 and J usage is TRBJ1-4, with D perhaps TRBD1 (5 bases). The CDR3 consists of 16 residues. CDR1 and CDR2 (germline): SGHDT, YYEEEE. The ends were cut back, 4 bases at V and 6 bases at J, with 19 bases in the middle.

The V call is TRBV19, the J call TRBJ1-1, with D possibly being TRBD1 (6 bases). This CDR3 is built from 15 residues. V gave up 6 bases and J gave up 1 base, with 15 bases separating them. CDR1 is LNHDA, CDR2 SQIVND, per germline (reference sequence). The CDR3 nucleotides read TGTGCCAGTAGAAGATCCCCAGGGGCGAACACTGAAGCTTTCTTT. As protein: CASRRSPGANTEAFF.

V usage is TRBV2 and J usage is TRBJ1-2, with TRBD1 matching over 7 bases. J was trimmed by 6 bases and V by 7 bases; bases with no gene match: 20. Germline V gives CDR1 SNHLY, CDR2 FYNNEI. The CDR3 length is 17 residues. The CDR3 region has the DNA TGTGCCAGCACCCAATCAATTACAGGGGAGAGATACAATGGCTACACCTTC. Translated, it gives CASTQSITGERYNGYTF.

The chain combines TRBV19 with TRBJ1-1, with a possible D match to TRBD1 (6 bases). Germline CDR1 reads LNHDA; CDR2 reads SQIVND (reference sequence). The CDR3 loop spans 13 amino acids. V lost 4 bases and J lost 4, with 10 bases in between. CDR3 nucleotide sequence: TGTGCCAGTAGTAAGGGAGGGGGCACTGAAGCTTTCTTT. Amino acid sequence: CASSKGGGTEAFF.

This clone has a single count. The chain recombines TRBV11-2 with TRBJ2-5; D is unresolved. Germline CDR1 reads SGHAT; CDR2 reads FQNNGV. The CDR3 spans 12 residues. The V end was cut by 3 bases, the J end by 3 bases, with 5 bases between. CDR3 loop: CASSFPEETQYF. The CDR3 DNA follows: TGTGCCAGCAGCTTCCCCGAAGAGACCCAGTACTTC.

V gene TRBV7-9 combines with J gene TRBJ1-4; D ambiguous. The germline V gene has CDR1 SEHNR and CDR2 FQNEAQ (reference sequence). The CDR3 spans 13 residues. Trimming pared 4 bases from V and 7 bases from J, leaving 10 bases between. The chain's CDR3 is CASSSTDSEKLFF. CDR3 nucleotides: TGTGCCAGCAGCTCTACTGATTCTGAAAAACTGTTTTTT. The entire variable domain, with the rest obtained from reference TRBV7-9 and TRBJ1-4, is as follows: DTGVSQNPRHKITKRGQNVTFRCDPISEHNRLYWYRQTLGQGPEFLTYFQNEAQLEKSRLLSDRFSAERPKGSFSTLEIQRTEQGDSAMYLCASSSTDSEKLFFGSGTQLSVL.

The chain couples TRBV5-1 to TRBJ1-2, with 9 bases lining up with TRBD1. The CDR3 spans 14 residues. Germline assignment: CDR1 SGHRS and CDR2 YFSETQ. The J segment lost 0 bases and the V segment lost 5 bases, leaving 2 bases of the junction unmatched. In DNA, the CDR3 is TGCGCCAGCAGAACAGGGGGCACTAACTATGGCTACACCTTC. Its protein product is CASRTGGTNYGYTF.